These 23 T cell receptor beta chains were all obtained from the same sample, sequenced in a study of early T cells in non-severe SARS-CoV-2 infection. TCRdb re-analysed the 5' RACE reads in MiXCR, keeping a single row per CDR3 protein. The sample lists more than 75,000 distinct CDR3 sequences, about 13% occurring once. The specimen was whole blood. The receptors were sampled from an adult who was a healthcare worker with PCR-confirmed SARS-CoV-2 infection or an uninfected control (not recorded which).

This clonotype was recorded a few times. The rearrangement joins TRBV3-1 to TRBJ2-5; D may be TRBD2 (5 bases). The germline V and J ends were trimmed by 5 bases and 0 bases, with 16 bases remaining between them. The germline CDR1 and CDR2 sequences are LGHDT and YNNKEL (reference sequence). CDR3 length: 16 residues. CDR3 protein: CASSLTNSANQETQYF. CDR3 bases: TGTGCCAGCAGCTTAACAAATAGCGCCAACCAAGAGACCCAGTACTTC.

The chain combines TRBV7-6 with TRBJ2-7, with a possible D match to TRBD2 (6 bases). The CDR3 runs to 12 residues. CDR1 and CDR2 (germline): SGHVS, FNYEAQ. V shed 5 bases and J shed 13 bases, with 18 bases lying between them. CDR3 amino acids: CASSVRRGDTYF. In DNA form, the CDR3 reads TGTGCCAGCAGCGTACGCCGCGGGGATACCTACTTC.

As to this clonotype: A single base separates this from a much larger clone, so it may be a read error. In nucleotides, the CDR3 is TGTGCCAGCAGCTCACCCATCGGGGGGGCGAATGAGCAGTTCTTC. Encoded protein: CASSSPIGGANEQFF. The chain couples TRBV7-6 to TRBJ2-1; the match to TRBD2 covers 8 bases. The V gene end was trimmed by 4 bases and the J gene end by 7 bases; junction bases not matched to a gene: 9. Germline CDR1 is SGHVS and CDR2 is FNYEAQ. The CDR3 consists of 15 residues.

The chain employs TRBV29-1 and TRBJ2-6, with TRBD1 as a possible D gene (5 bases). The CDR3 loop spans 18 amino acids. The germline V and J ends were trimmed by 7 bases and 0 bases, with 22 bases remaining between them. The germline V gene encodes CDR1 SQVTM and CDR2 ANQGSEA. The CDR3 DNA follows: TGCAGCGCGAAAACTCCAAGTCCTGACAGCTCTGGGGCCAACGTCCTGACTTTC. Protein sequence: CSAKTPSPDSSGANVLTF.

CDR3 sequence (DNA): TGTGCCATCACCCCGGACAGTTCCTACAATGAGCAGTTCTTC. As protein: CAITPDSSYNEQFF. The J gene is TRBJ2-1, the V gene TRBV10-3; tentatively, D is TRBD1 (6 bases). V was clipped by 7 bases and J by 1 base, with 11 bases between them. CDR1 is ENHRY and CDR2 is SYGVKD in the germline V gene. CDR3 size: 14 residues.

In this sample, this clonotype turned up many times. The CDR3 nucleotides read TGCGCCAGCAGCTTTTTTCAGGGAACGGGCACTGAAGCTTTCTTT. This codes for CASSFFQGTGTEAFF. V usage is TRBV5-1 and J usage is TRBJ1-1; the D gene is possibly TRBD1 (5 bases). Between the trimmed V and J ends, which lost 2 bases and 4 bases, there was a span of 15 bases. Germline assignment: CDR1 SGHRS and CDR2 YFSETQ. The CDR3 sequence is 15 residues long. The full variable domain, completed using reference TRBV5-1 and TRBJ1-1, is KAGVTQTPRYLIKTRGQQVTLSCSPISGHRSVSWYQQTPGQGLQFLFEYFSETQRNKGNFPGRFSGRQFSNSRSEMNVSTLELGDSALYLCASSFFQGTGTEAFFGQGTRLTVV.

This clonotype was observed a few times. The genes are TRBV12-3 or TRBV12-4 and TRBJ2-1, with D perhaps matching TRBD1 or TRBD2 (7 bases each). The V end was cut by 5 bases, the J end by 7 bases, with 21 bases between. There are 16 residues in the CDR3. CDR3 in amino acids: CASSPQGGGAGNEQFF. CDR3 sequence (DNA): TGTGCCAGCAGTCCCCAGGGAGGGGGCGCCGGGAATGAGCAGTTCTTC.

The J gene is TRBJ2-1, the V gene TRBV2; no definite D call. V shed 4 bases and J shed 2 bases, with 6 bases lying between them. The CDR3 is made up of 13 amino acids. Germline CDR1 reads SNHLY; CDR2 reads FYNNEI. Written as DNA, the CDR3 is TGTGCCAGCAGTGGATTTCCCTACAATGAGCAGTTCTTC. The encoded protein is CASSGFPYNEQFF.

The sample holds many counts of this clonotype. The V and J genes are TRBV7-6 and TRBJ2-2, with TRBD2 matching over 9 bases. Unmatched junction bases numbered 13, after V lost 10 bases and J lost 7 bases. In germline, CDR1 is SGHVS, CDR2 FNYEAQ. CDR3 length: 15 residues. The CDR3 is CATSPSSGRGGELFF. Here the CDR3 DNA reads TGTGCCACCTCTCCGAGTAGCGGGAGAGGCGGGGAGCTGTTTTTT. The full variable domain, its missing parts supplied by reference TRBV7-6 and TRBJ2-2, is GAGVSQSPRYKVTKRGQDVALRCDPISGHVSLYWYRQALGQGPEFLTYFNYEAQQDKSGLPNDRFSAERPEGSISTLTIQRTEQRDSAMYRCATSPSSGRGGELFFGEGSRLTVL.

V is TRBV11-2 and J is TRBJ2-7, with TRBD1 matching over 9 bases. The CDR3 runs 16 residues. Germline CDR1 is SGHAT and CDR2 is FQNNGV. J was trimmed by 3 bases and V by 3 bases; bases with no gene match: 9. CDR3 sequence (DNA): TGTGCCAGCAGCTTCTCAACCGGGACAGGGAACTACGAGCAGTACTTC. Its translation is CASSFSTGTGNYEQYF.

In its sample, this clonotype was seen many times. This chain joins TRBV7-9 and TRBJ2-4; possibly TRBD1 for D (6 bases). Trimming took 1 base from V and 2 from J, leaving 24 bases between them. This CDR3 is built from 20 residues. Per the germline V gene, CDR1 is SEHNR and CDR2 is FQNEAQ (reference sequence). The DNA for the CDR3 is TGTGCCAGCAGCTTAGTAGTGGCAGGGGTTGTGGTCGAAACCAAAAACATTCAGTACTTC. Residues: CASSLVVAGVVVETKNIQYF.

This clonotype was picked up many times. The chain has TRBV4-2 and TRBJ1-4, with D perhaps matching TRBD1 (5 bases). Germline V lookup: CDR1 LGHNA, CDR2 YNFKEQ. The length of the CDR3 is 13 residues. Trimming removed 4 bases at V and 7 bases at J, with 10 bases between. The CDR3 spells CASSRQTLEKLFF. CDR3 nucleotides: TGTGCCAGCAGCCGACAGACCCTTGAAAAACTGTTTTTT.

This clonotype was found a few times. The chain employs TRBV2 and TRBJ1-2; 8 bases agree with TRBD1. The CDR3 totals 13 residues. The V segment lost 3 bases and the J segment 4 bases; nucleotides outside the gene matches: 1. Germline V lookup: CDR1 SNHLY, CDR2 FYNNEI. CDR3 amino acids: CASSDDRGYGYTF. The DNA of the CDR3 is TGTGCCAGCAGTGACGACAGGGGCTATGGCTACACCTTC.

The chain couples TRBV10-1 to TRBJ2-7; D is ambiguous. Germline V gene lookup returns CDR1 WNHNN and CDR2 SYGVQD (reference sequence). Trimming took 6 bases from V and 5 from J, leaving 2 bases between them. The CDR3 covers 9 residues. CDR3 DNA sequence: TGCGCCAGCAGGGACGAGCAGTACTTC. It encodes CASRDEQYF.

This chain joins TRBV27 and TRBJ1-6, with D possibly being TRBD1 (5 bases). The CDR3 is 14 amino acids. Germline loops: CDR1 MNHEY, CDR2 SMNVEV (reference sequence). Trimming shortened V by 5 bases and J by 9 bases, and 14 bases separated the two germline ends. CDR3 protein: CASSGTYGGSPLHF. CDR3 DNA: TGTGCCAGCAGTGGCACCTACGGGGGTTCACCCCTCCACTTT.

The table lists this clonotype with a few counts. V usage is TRBV30 and J usage is TRBJ1-2, with D unresolved. V dropped 0 bases and J dropped 4 bases, with 12 bases sitting between them. The CDR3 has 14 residues. Germline lookup yields CDR1 GTSNPN and CDR2 SVGIG (reference sequence). The CDR3 nucleotides read TGTGCCTGGAGTGTACGAGGAAGTGTCTATGGCTACACCTTC. Amino acids: CAWSVRGSVYGYTF.

The chain couples TRBV18 to TRBJ1-1; D gene ambiguous. Germline V gene data show CDR1 as KGHSH and CDR2 as LQKENI. V lost 3 bases, J lost 1 base, and 15 bases lay in between. This CDR3 has 16 residues. CDR3: CASSPQVGPTNTEAFF. The CDR3 DNA is TGTGCCAGCTCACCCCAAGTCGGACCCACGAACACTGAAGCTTTCTTT.

This clonotype was observed a few times. The chain recombines TRBV6-5 with TRBJ2-1; perhaps TRBD1 as D (5 bases). From germline, CDR1 is MNHEY and CDR2 SVGAGI. This CDR3 has 14 residues. The germline V and J ends were trimmed by 7 bases and 7 bases, with 17 bases remaining between them. CDR3 protein: CASTHADSLNEQFF. The CDR3 DNA sequence: TGTGCCAGCACCCACGCCGACAGCTTAAATGAGCAGTTCTTC.

This clonotype appeared a few times. This chain uses TRBV12-3 or TRBV12-4 with TRBJ1-2; TRBD1 matches at 8 bases. Trimming took 4 bases from V and 0 from J; bases not matched to a gene: 10. The CDR3 consists of 17 residues. CDR3 nucleotide sequence: TGTGCCAGCAGTTACAGGACAGGGTCCCCCGCTAACTATGGCTACACCTTC. It codes for CASSYRTGSPANYGYTF.

The sample holds many counts of this clonotype. Germline and junction disagree at one end, which may indicate a read error. This chain connects TRBV6-2 or TRBV6-3 to TRBJ1-1; 7 positions match TRBD1. The germline V gene encodes CDR1 MNHEY and CDR2 SVGEGT. The CDR3 is 14 residues long. The CDR3, as DNA: TGTGCCAGCACCCTGACAGGGATGAAAACTGAAGCTTTCTTT. The encoded protein is CASTLTGMKTEAFF.

This clonotype occurred many times. The chain employs TRBV20-1 and TRBJ2-7, with D possibly TRBD2 on 7 matching bases. The CDR3 spans 13 residues. With 3 bases removed from V and 6 bases from J, the gap between germline ends came to 15 bases. Germline CDR1 and CDR2: DFQATT and SNEGSKA (reference sequence). The CDR3 region is CSASGGPQIEQYF. CDR3 coding DNA: TGCAGTGCTAGCGGGGGGCCTCAGATCGAGCAGTACTTC.

The V call is TRBV11-2, the J call TRBJ2-3, with TRBD2 as a possible D gene (5 bases). The germline V gene has CDR1 SGHAT and CDR2 FQNNGV. This CDR3 is built from 15 residues. V gave up 1 base and J gave up 5 bases, with 13 bases separating them. The CDR3 nucleotides read TGTGCCAGCAGCTTAGTACCCGGGAATCAAGATACGCAGTATTTT. This sequence encodes CASSLVPGNQDTQYF. Combining the CDR3 with reference TRBV11-2 and TRBJ2-3 gives the whole variable domain EAGVAQSPRYKIIEKRQSVAFWCNPISGHATLYWYQQILGQGPKLLIQFQNNGVVDDSQLPKDRFSAERLKGVDSTLKIQPAKLEDSAVYLCASSLVPGNQDTQYFGPGTRLTVL.

The rearrangement joins TRBV6-5 to TRBJ2-5; TRBD2 might be the D (5 bases). The CDR3 covers 15 residues. Germline CDR1 is MNHEY and CDR2 is SVGAGI. V was shortened by 0 bases and J by 1 base, with 9 bases between the two germline ends. CDR3 protein: CASSYSRGSQETQYF. The CDR3 DNA sequence: TGTGCCAGCAGTTACTCGAGAGGGTCCCAAGAGACCCAGTACTTC.